A selection of T cell receptor beta chains follows, all from one sample in a study of CD8+ T cells in alopecia areata. Produced via immunoSEQ multiplex PCR; TCRdb's table is partial and in-frame only. This sample has 200,000 to 250,000 clones; approximately 53% occur once, and the top ten carry approximately 4.9%. The specimen sequenced was CD8+ T cells sorted from blood. These receptors all stem from a human donor in good health. Each CDR3 is given with its conserved first and last residue. The order of the fields is V gene, D gene, clone size, J gene, CDR3 DNA, CDR3 protein. The D gene is left open where the match is weak. Size values are once, few and many counts, or a class for expanded clones, and some rows have none.

TRBV9	NA	NA	TRBJ2-5	TGTGCCAGCAGCGCTGGTTCGACGTACCAAGAGACCCAGTACTTC	CASSAGSTYQETQYF
TRBV2	NA	NA	TRBJ2-5	TGTGCCAGCAGTGAAGGGAGGGGCGGAGAGACCCAGTACTTC	CASSEGRGGETQYF
TRBV6-6	NA	few	TRBJ1-1	TGTGCCACTGGACCGCTTCAATTGACTGAAGCTTTCTTT	CATGPLQLTEAFF
TRBV5-1	TRBD1	once	TRBJ2-6	TGCGCCAGCAGCCCAGGACAGGTAGTAGCTGGGGCCAACGTCCTGACTTTC	CASSPGQVVAGANVLTF
TRBV4-1	NA	NA	TRBJ2-5	TGCGCCAGCAGCCCAAGGTCCGGAGAGACCCAGTACTTC	CASSPRSGETQYF
TRBV29-1	NA	few	TRBJ2-3	TGCAGCGTTGATACGGACCAATGGAGTCATGCTACGCAGTATTTT	CSVDTDQWSHATQYF
TRBV9	TRBD1	NA	TRBJ2-7	TGTGCCAGCAGTACAGGGGCCGGGGCCTACGAGCAGTACTTC	CASSTGAGAYEQYF
TRBV2	NA	NA	TRBJ1-1	TGTGCCAGCAGTGGGGGCAGGTTTGAAGCTTTCTTT	CASSGGRFEAFF
TRBV9	TRBD1	NA	TRBJ1-1	TGTGCCAGCAGCGTGGGACAGGGGAACACTGAAGCTTTCTTT	CASSVGQGNTEAFF
TRBV29-1	NA	NA	TRBJ1-2	TGCAGCGCGAGACGTCGGGAAGAATATGGCTACACCTTC	CSARRREEYGYTF
TRBV29-1	TRBD1	few	TRBJ1-1	TGCAGCGTTTGGACAGGGGCTGAAGCTTTCTTT	CSVWTGAEAFF
TRBV28	NA	few	TRBJ2-6	TGTGCCAGCAGTTTACTACCCGCTGGGGCCAACGTCCTGACTTTC	CASSLLPAGANVLTF
TRBV11-1	TRBD1	NA	TRBJ1-5	TGTGCCAGCAGCACCGGGACAGGGGGCGGTCAGCCCCAGCATTTT	CASSTGTGGGQPQHF